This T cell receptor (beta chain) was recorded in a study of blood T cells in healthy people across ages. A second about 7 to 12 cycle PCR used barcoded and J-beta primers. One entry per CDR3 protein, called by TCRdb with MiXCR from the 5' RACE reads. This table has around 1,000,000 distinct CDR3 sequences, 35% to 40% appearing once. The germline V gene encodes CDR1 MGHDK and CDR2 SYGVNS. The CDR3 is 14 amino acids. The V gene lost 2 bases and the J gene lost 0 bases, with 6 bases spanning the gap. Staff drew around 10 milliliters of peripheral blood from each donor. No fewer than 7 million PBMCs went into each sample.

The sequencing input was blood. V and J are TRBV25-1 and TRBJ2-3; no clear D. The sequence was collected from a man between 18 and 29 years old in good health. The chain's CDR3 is CASSEGNSTDTQYF. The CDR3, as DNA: TGTGCCAGCAGTGAAGGGAATAGCACAGATACGCAGTATTTT.